The source of this T cell receptor (beta chain) is a study of T cells in localized non-small cell lung cancer. Remarks on this clone: Its target is not known.

Overall study findings and caveats: Clonality of T cells reached its maximum in uninvolved adjacent lung, surpassing tumor. Heterogeneity cannot be ruled out, as sequencing used one tumor region only. Adjacent lung held a median roughly 60 of the top 100 tumor clones.

The CDR3 consists of 15 residues. CDR1 is SNHLY, CDR2 FYNNEI, per germline. V was pared by 0 bases and J by 1 base, with 7 bases between. Profiled with immunoSEQ multiplex PCR; TCRdb holds only in-frame clones, not every one. The table lists tens of thousands of clones, around 82% of them singletons, with 4.5% to 5.5% in the top ten. V usage is TRBV2 and J usage is TRBJ2-1, with D unclear. This TCR derives from a woman between 40 and 69 years old with stage II lung adenocarcinoma. The sequencing here drew on PBMCs, taken before any cancer treatment. The CDR3 bases are TGTGCCAGCAGTGAAGCGAAAAAATCCTACAATGAGCAGTTCTTC. Its protein is CASSEAKKSYNEQFF. The complete variable domain, with remaining parts taken from reference TRBV2 and TRBJ2-1, reads EPEVTQTPSHQVTQMGQEVILRCVPISNHLYFYWYRQILGQKVEFLVSFYNNEISEKSEIFDDQFSVERPDGSNFTLKIRSTKLEDSAMYFCASSEAKKSYNEQFFGPGTRLTVL.